Below, 5 T cell receptor beta chains from the same sample are listed, as sequenced in a study of identical twins. Via MiXCR, TCRdb re-called the 5' RACE reads, giving one row per CDR3 protein. The sample has about 810,000 distinct CDR3 sequences, 9% to 15% seen once. The data also belong to a second study, concerning yellow fever vaccine responses in identical twins.

Sequencing input: PBMCs. These receptors originate from a woman between 18 and 30 years old in good health.

This clonotype has a handful of counts. This rearrangement joins TRBV30 to TRBJ1-5, with 10 bases matching TRBD1. This CDR3 is built from 17 residues. The germline CDR1 and CDR2 sequences are GTSNPN and SVGIG (reference sequence). V gave up 0 bases and J gave up 3 bases; unmatched junction bases: 8. The DNA of the CDR3 is TGTGCCTGGAGTGTACAAGGACAGGGGGTCCACAATCAGCCCCAGCATTTT. Translating it yields CAWSVQGQGVHNQPQHF. Drawing the rest from reference TRBV30 and TRBJ1-5, the complete variable domain is SQTIHQWPATLVQPVGSPLSLECTVEGTSNPNLYWYRQAAGRGLQLLFYSVGIGQISSEVPQNLSASRPQDRQFILSSKKLLLSDSGFYLCAWSVQGQGVHNQPQHFGDGTRLSIL.

This clonotype was counted ten times or more. The J gene is TRBJ2-3, the V gene TRBV7-9, with D hard to call. The CDR3 is made up of 13 amino acids. Trimming left V 4 bases short and J 0 bases short, with 5 bases between. Germline CDR1 is SEHNR and CDR2 is FQNEAQ (reference sequence). The CDR3 DNA is TGTGCCAGCAGCTATCCTAGCACAGATACGCAGTATTTT. As protein: CASSYPSTDTQYF.

This clonotype was detected many times. The V call is TRBV2, the J call TRBJ2-1; D perhaps matches TRBD2 (6 bases). Trimming took 6 bases from V and 0 from J, leaving 9 bases between them. The CDR3 runs 14 residues. Germline CDR1 reads SNHLY; CDR2 reads FYNNEI. The CDR3 DNA follows: TGTGCCAGCAGCGGGGGTAGCTCCTACAATGAGCAGTTCTTC. This gives the protein CASSGGSSYNEQFF.

This clonotype was recorded many times. This chain uses TRBV12-3 or TRBV12-4 with TRBJ1-5, with 10 positions matching TRBD1. The CDR3 contains 15 residues. The V gene end was trimmed by 6 bases and the J gene end by 3 bases; junction bases not matched to a gene: 5. The CDR3 reads CASSRDRGHNQPQHF. The CDR3 DNA reads as TGTGCCAGCAGCCGAGACAGGGGGCACAATCAGCCCCAGCATTTT.

The chain links TRBV6-5 to TRBJ2-1; 9 nucleotides agree with TRBD2. The J segment lost 8 bases and the V segment lost 2 bases, leaving 7 bases of the junction unmatched. From germline, CDR1 is MNHEY and CDR2 SVGAGI. CDR3 length equals 15 residues. The CDR3 region is CASSYGTSGLYEQFF. The CDR3 DNA reads as TGTGCCAGCAGTTACGGCACTAGCGGGTTGTATGAGCAGTTCTTC.